One and the same sample provided the 28 T cell receptor beta chains below, sequenced in a study of T cells expressing NK-cell markers. Following a re-call of the 5' RACE reads, TCRdb has one entry per CDR3 protein and lacks DNA. In all, the sample yields some 440,000 distinct CDR3 sequences. Sequences were obtained from blood T cells: a sorted CD56 or NKG2C T cell subset, CD4+ or CD8+ T cells, or bulk PBMC T cells (not recorded which). The receptors originated from a woman aged 50 to 65 in good health.

The chain joins TRBV5-5 to TRBJ2-5; TCRdb's D gene call, TRBD2, goes unchecked for lack of DNA. Germline V lookup: CDR1 SGHKS, CDR2 YYEKEE (reference sequence). This CDR3 is 17 amino acids long. The CDR3 here is CASSLATTGGWQETQYF.

This chain connects TRBV5-1 to TRBJ2-7. CDR1 SGHRS and CDR2 YFSETQ come from the germline V gene. CDR3 length: 11 residues. CDR3 amino acids: CASSLGLEQYF.

The J gene is TRBJ1-1, the V gene TRBV29-1; TCRdb names TRBD1, which stays unverified in the absence of DNA. Germline CDR1 reads SQVTM; CDR2 reads ANQGSEA. CDR3 length: 14 residues. The CDR3 protein is CSVEEGTGATEAFF.

V and J are TRBV7-9 and TRBJ2-5; TCRdb picks TRBD2, but there is no DNA to check that call. This CDR3 has 14 residues. Germline V gene lookup returns CDR1 SEHNR and CDR2 FQNEAQ (reference sequence). This CDR3 is CASSPPAGVETQYF.

The chain has TRBV6-6 and TRBJ2-1; TCRdb lists TRBD2, though no DNA is available to test this call. Germline-derived CDR1 and CDR2 are MNHNY and SVGAGI (reference sequence). The length of the CDR3 is 13 residues. The CDR3 sequence is CASKSGRDNEQFF.

This sequence joins TRBV6-5 and TRBJ1-1; with no DNA, the TCRdb D assignment of TRBD1 cannot be verified. Germline-derived CDR1 and CDR2 are MNHEY and SVGAGI. This CDR3 is built from 15 residues. The chain's CDR3 is CASSYRPGGNTEAFF.

The V gene is TRBV5-1, the J gene TRBJ2-7; the TRBD2 assignment by TCRdb is unverifiable without DNA. This CDR3 contains 15 residues. Germline V gene lookup returns CDR1 SGHRS and CDR2 YFSETQ. The CDR3 sequence is CASSLPSGGNYEQYF.

The V and J genes are TRBV7-8 and TRBJ2-1; the D call from TCRdb, TRBD1, cannot be confirmed without DNA. Per germline, CDR1 SGHVS and CDR2 FQNEAQ. CDR3 length: 12 residues. CDR3 amino acids: CASSPHRPGKFF.

The chain recombines TRBV10-3 with TRBJ2-1; TCRdb returns TRBD2, unconfirmable since there is no DNA. CDR3 length: 16 residues. Germline V gives CDR1 ENHRY, CDR2 SYGVKD. The CDR3 protein is CAISAAGGGSGIEQFF.

This rearrangement joins TRBV15 to TRBJ1-3; TCRdb's assignment of TRBD1 cannot be checked, as there is no DNA. The germline V gene encodes CDR1 LNHNV and CDR2 YYDKDF (reference sequence). CDR3 length: 14 amino acids. The CDR3 sequence is CATSRDRAGNTIYF.

The chain employs TRBV5-1 and TRBJ2-5; TCRdb's assignment of TRBD2 cannot be checked, as there is no DNA. This CDR3 contains 15 residues. Germline lookup yields CDR1 SGHRS and CDR2 YFSETQ. CDR3 in amino acids: CASCFIGLAGETQYF.

This sequence joins TRBV9 and TRBJ2-2; the TCRdb D gene call, TRBD1, has no DNA to confirm it. Germline assignment: CDR1 SGDLS and CDR2 YYNGEE. The CDR3 sequence is 14 residues long. CDR3: CASSSRQTYGELFF.

CDR3 protein: CASSQGTSGTLSSYNEQFF. The chain couples TRBV14 to TRBJ2-1; the D call from TCRdb, TRBD2, cannot be confirmed without DNA. This CDR3 spans 19 amino acids. Germline assignment: CDR1 SGHDN and CDR2 FVKESK.

The chain has TRBV20-1 and TRBJ2-1; TCRdb lists TRBD2, though no DNA is available to test this call. Germline V lookup: CDR1 DFQATT, CDR2 SNEGSKA (reference sequence). This CDR3 region has 15 residues. The CDR3 spells CSASRLAGAHNEQFF.

The chain has TRBV6-5 and TRBJ2-1; TCRdb selects TRBD2, and the lack of DNA leaves this call unchecked. Germline values: CDR1 MNHEY, CDR2 SVGAGI. The CDR3 is 16 residues long. CDR3 sequence: CASSDRAGLKVGEQFF.

The chain links TRBV6-1 to TRBJ1-5; TCRdb's assignment of TRBD1 cannot be checked, as there is no DNA. The CDR3 spans 14 residues. The germline V gene encodes CDR1 MNHNS and CDR2 SASEGT. CDR3 sequence: CASAPGGNNQPQHF.

The V call is TRBV9, the J call TRBJ1-2; TCRdb's D gene call, TRBD1, goes unchecked for lack of DNA. The CDR3 spans 15 residues. Germline V lookup: CDR1 SGDLS, CDR2 YYNGEE. CDR3 region: CASSPGDRSAYGYTF.

The chain has TRBV10-1 and TRBJ2-3; TCRdb reports TRBD2, a call that lacks DNA to check it against. CDR1 and CDR2 (germline): WNHNN, SYGVQD (reference sequence). The length of the CDR3 is 13 residues. The CDR3 sequence is CASSVGPTDTQYF.

The chain combines TRBV11-2 with TRBJ2-7; TCRdb returns TRBD2, unconfirmable since there is no DNA. Per the germline V gene, CDR1 is SGHAT and CDR2 is FQNNGV. CDR3 length: 15 residues. The CDR3 sequence: CASSSLAGRVYEQYF.

The genes are TRBV12-3 or TRBV12-4 and TRBJ2-7. CDR3 length: 14 residues. The CDR3 loop is CASSGDFLSYEQYF.

The genes are TRBV20-1 and TRBJ2-3. Germline assignment: CDR1 DFQATT and CDR2 SNEGSKA (reference sequence). The CDR3 runs 13 residues. The CDR3 sequence: CSARFTGTDTQYF.

The chain joins TRBV5-1 to TRBJ2-3; TCRdb's D call of TRBD2 is untestable without DNA. CDR3 size: 17 residues. Germline CDR1 reads SGHRS; CDR2 reads YFSETQ. CDR3 sequence: CASSLVPAGDDTDTQYF.

The rearrangement uses TRBV10-2 and TRBJ2-7; TCRdb outputs TRBD2, but without DNA this stays unchecked. This CDR3 is built from 15 residues. Germline V gene data show CDR1 as WSHSY and CDR2 as SAAADI. The CDR3 loop is CASSGGGLASYEQYF.

The rearrangement uses TRBV4-1 and TRBJ2-7; the D call of TRBD1 rests on TCRdb alone, since no DNA is present to check it. Germline CDR1 reads MGHRA; CDR2 reads YSYEKL. The CDR3 is made up of 14 amino acids. The CDR3 sequence is CASSRQGGVYEQYF.

The chain carries TRBV24-1 and TRBJ2-5; TCRdb returns TRBD1, unconfirmable since there is no DNA. The germline CDR1 and CDR2 sequences are KGHDR and SFDVKD. The CDR3 consists of 15 residues. CDR3: CATSDSDRASGTQYF.

The chain is built from TRBV7-9 and TRBJ1-2; TCRdb's D gene call, TRBD1, goes unchecked for lack of DNA. The CDR3 is 13 residues long. Germline CDR1 is SEHNR and CDR2 is FQNEAQ (reference sequence). The CDR3 loop is CASSQDRYYDYTF.

The chain has TRBV7-2 and TRBJ2-1. The CDR3 is made up of 11 amino acids. Germline V gene data show CDR1 as SGHTA and CDR2 as FQGNSA. CDR3 region: CASSLGVGQFF.

V and J are TRBV15 and TRBJ2-5; TCRdb gives TRBD2 as the D gene, but with no DNA this cannot be confirmed. Per germline, CDR1 LNHNV and CDR2 YYDKDF (reference sequence). CDR3 length equals 16 residues. The CDR3 here is CATSRNLGLSAQTQYF. Complete variable domain (other parts from reference TRBV15 and TRBJ2-5): DAMVIQNPRYQVTQFGKPVTLSCSQTLNHNVMYWYQQKSSQAPKLLFHYYDKDFNNEADTPDNFQSRRPNTSFCFLDIRSPGLGDTAMYLCATSRNLGLSAQTQYFGPGTRLLVL.